One T cell receptor beta chain is described in this entry. The sample holds one count of this clonotype. Its antigen specificity is not known. Per-base quality was not reported, and no clone a single base away is much larger than it. The approximately 39 donors, aged roughly 6 to 100 years, were systemically healthy Caucasian individuals from Russia. Each donor gave around 9.5 milliliters of peripheral blood, collected into EDTA-treated Vacutainer tubes. Ficoll-Paque density-gradient centrifugation was used to isolate PBMCs, with at least 6.5 million obtained per sample. Trizol reagent was used to extract total RNA from the PBMCs, yielding at least 6 micrograms per sample. Naive CD45RAhigh/CD27high T cell percentages were measured by flow cytometry on a PBMC aliquot from every donor. The data were obtained in a study of blood T cells in healthy people across ages (dated by TCRdb to the mid-2010s). Describing the broader study: Template switching captured roughly one uniquely barcoded TCR beta cDNA molecule per two T cells in model experiments. To track age-related changes in TCR beta repertoire diversity, the study relied on deep sequencing normalized with unique cDNA molecular identifiers. Four age groups were formed from the donors: young (average approximately 15 years), middle-aged (just under 40), aged (about 62) and long-lived (82). Using the same blood draw, the study looked at two additional independent replicas of 1 million unique cDNA reads for two donors, one aged 18 to 30 and the other aged 80 or older. Summary of the overall study and its limitations: Because profiling used bulk unsorted PBMCs, naive and antigen-experienced compartments could not be compared conclusively. As age increased, observed TCR beta diversity per million T cells dropped in a roughly linear way, and a significant reduction was already evident by age around 41. Compared with the aged group, the long-lived group had more naive CD4+ T cells, fewer expanded clones and increased TCR diversity, a pattern suggesting age selection. A strong correlation was found between observed TCR beta diversity and the percentage of naive T cells measured by flow cytometry. The CMV infection status of donors was not known, potentially confounding age-related changes in expanded clonotypes. Estimates of total diversity based on one million sequenced T cells were considered lower bounds and underestimates.

As encoded in the germline V gene (reference sequence), CDR1 is SEHNR while CDR2 is FQNEAQ. V is pared back by 5 bases and J by 5 bases, with 11 bases lying between the germline termini. The CDR3, from cysteine to phenylalanine, totals 13 residues. Kept here is only the CDR3 DNA, which spans 39 bases and is read in frame from base 1. To prepare the library, 5' RACE was applied. The run used an Illumina HiSeq 2500. The second PCR ran for roughly 7 to 12 cycles and used a J-beta primer mix along with a sample-barcoded 5' primer. A unique molecular identifier was introduced onto each TCR beta cDNA molecule by a template-switch 5' adaptor carrying 12 random nucleotides. Each sample yielded at least 3 million CDR3-containing paired-end reads. First-strand cDNA synthesis was performed from all RNA using the Mint cDNA synthesis kit, with priming by a TRBC-specific oligonucleotide. Following uracil-DNA glycosylase treatment, a first 18-cycle PCR with universal primers M1SS and BC2_uni_R was performed on all cDNA. The paper's data handling went like this. Each sample was normalized by randomly selecting 1 million high-quality reads, each carrying a distinct molecular identifier. Reads sharing molecular identifiers were discarded rather than binned into consensus sequences. MiTCR, with a Q25 quality threshold and the strictest error-elimination algorithm, was used for CDR3 identification, clonotype clustering and error correction. Lower-bound total TCR beta diversity was estimated with a nonparametric unseen species model using Euler transformation. TCRdb redid the processing of the public reads, applying fastp at Q25 and MiXCR, and retained in-frame beta chains. Entries are consolidated by CDR3 protein sequence, retaining the most common genes and DNA. The V and J calls come from TCRdb's annotation, not from the publication. The table for this sample lists 1 million or so distinct CDR3 sequences; about 25% of them were counted only once. Around 0.75% of the sample comes from the top ten.

Another study also made use of these data, one on T cells of mothers and their children. As that second paper reports: The donors were nine systemically healthy Caucasian individuals, made up of three mothers and their six children. cDNA synthesis consumed the entire amount of extracted RNA, loaded at around 1.5 ug RNA in each 15 ul reaction. In the second PCR, the M1S primer introduced both the sample barcodes and 2-4 random nucleotides. Over 8.5 million TCR beta CDR3 reads were obtained for each mother, and approximately 2.9 million reads were obtained for each child. TCR recombination output is similarly shaped by thymic selection in related and unrelated pairs, with a minor effect exerted by inherited differences. Normalized repertoire overlap in related mother-child pairs was always slightly higher than in unrelated mother-child pairs, but the difference was never significant. Persistent microchimeric T cell clones were not detected, at a sensitivity of approximately 98 clones per million clonotypes. Deep NGS was used in the study to compare the TCR beta repertoires of mothers and children and to look for features that separate related mother-child pairs from unrelated individuals. On average, the children were roughly 12 +/- 4 years old, while the mothers were around 40 +/- 4 years old. After adapters were ligated using NEBNext reagents, the libraries underwent 100+100 nt paired-end sequencing on an Illumina HiSeq 2000. Mother and child libraries were prepared a month apart and sequenced in separate runs to prevent cross-contamination. Each donor had between roughly 500,000 and 2,100,000 distinct TCR beta clonotypes identified. Naive TCR beta clonotypes were estimated from low-frequency clonotypes matched to each donor's FACS-determined naive share, without sorting.

The rearranged chain carries TRBV7-9 and TRBJ2-3; a tentative D match to TRBD2 spans 6 bases. Sequenced: blood. This sequence was found in a girl aged 2 to 9 in good health. Here the CDR3 is given as CASSRGTVDTQYF. The bases read TGTGCCAGCAGCCGCGGGACCGTAGATACGCAGTATTTT.